This T cell receptor (beta chain) was retrieved from a study of blood T cell repertoires in COVID-19. Background on the study: Both acute and convalescent COVID-19 samples were obtained from the United States, Italy and Spain.

Original handling: By means of reference gene primer amplification, nucleated cell counts were estimated. Produced via immunoSEQ multiplex PCR; TCRdb's table is partial and in-frame only. The V and J calls and clone size were taken over from that table, and D and trimming were inferred from the DNA. The sample has about 110,000 clones; roughly four fifths are singletons. Germline lookup yields CDR1 SNHLY and CDR2 FYNNEI. The V gene end was trimmed by 7 bases and the J gene end by 6 bases; junction bases not matched to a gene: 8. The CDR3 has 15 amino acids. Source material: peripheral blood. This clonotype originated in a woman between 70 and 85 years old with acute or convalescent COVID-19. This chain joins TRBV2 and TRBJ2-7; TRBD2 matches at 14 bases. Written as DNA, the CDR3 is TGTGCCAGCACCTCGGGACTAGCGGGAGTGGGCGAGCAGTACTTC. Translating gives CASTSGLAGVGEQYF.